This T cell receptor (beta chain) stems from a study of STAT5B mutations in CD4+ large granular lymphocyte leukemia. Study results and limitations: No patients shared main leukemic clonotypes, though about 25% appeared at low frequency elsewhere. Patient CD4-sorted repertoires stayed more clonal than healthy ones after leukemic-clone removal.

TCRdb's copy holds only in-frame clones and misses some; the assay was immunoSEQ multiplex PCR. This table has around 23,000 clones, around 80% appearing once. Of note for this clone: The antigen remains unidentified.

The receptor's source is a human donor in good health. Sequenced: CD4+ T cells from blood buffy coats.

CDR3 residues: CASSQGYRGVYTEAFF. The CDR3 DNA follows: TGCGCCAGCAGCCAAGGATACAGGGGGGTGTACACTGAAGCTTTCTTT. The chain joins TRBV4-1 to TRBJ1-1; TRBD1 agrees at 8 bases. This CDR3 has 16 residues. Looked up from germline, CDR1 is MGHRA and CDR2 is YSYEKL. The V gene end was trimmed by 1 base and the J gene end by 3 bases; junction bases not matched to a gene: 7.